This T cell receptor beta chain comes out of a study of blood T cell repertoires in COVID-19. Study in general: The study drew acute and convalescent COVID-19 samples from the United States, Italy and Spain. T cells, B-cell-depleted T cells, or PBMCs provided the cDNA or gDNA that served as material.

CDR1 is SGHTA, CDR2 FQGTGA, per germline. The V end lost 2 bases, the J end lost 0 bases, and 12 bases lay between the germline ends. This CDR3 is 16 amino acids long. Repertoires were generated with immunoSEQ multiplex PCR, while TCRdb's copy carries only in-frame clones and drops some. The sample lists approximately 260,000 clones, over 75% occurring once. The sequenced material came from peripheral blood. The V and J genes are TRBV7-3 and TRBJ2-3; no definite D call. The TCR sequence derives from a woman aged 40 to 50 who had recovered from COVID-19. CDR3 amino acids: CASSLGLSDSTDTQYF. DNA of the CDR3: TGTGCCAGCAGCTTAGGTCTATCCGATAGCACAGATACGCAGTATTTT.